These T cell receptor beta chains were read from a single sample in a study of response to subunit inactivated influenza vaccine. TCRdb re-analysed the RT-PCR reads in MiXCR, keeping a single row per CDR3 protein. The repertoire has a few hundred thousand distinct CDR3 sequences, roughly 22% of them found once; the top ten carry about 9.4%. Sequences were derived from PBMCs from blood, sampled less than 22 months after vaccination. Receptors originate from a man aged 45 to 70 who received an inactivated influenza vaccine. CDR3s include the opening cysteine and the closing phenylalanine or tryptophan. Each record gives: clone size, J gene, V gene, D gene, CDR3 protein, CDR3 DNA. A D gene is named only where the DNA matches it firmly. Where a row states a size, it is once, few, many or the class of an expanded clone; other rows omit it.

few,TRBJ1-3,TRBV11-2,NA,CASSLSPRAAGNTIYF,TGTGCCAGCAGCCTTTCCCCCAGAGCAGCGGGGAACACCATATATTTT
many,TRBJ1-2,TRBV19,NA,CASYGGYGYTF,TGTGCCAGTTATGGCGGGTATGGCTACACCTTC
many,TRBJ1-2,TRBV12-3/TRBV12-4,NA,CASSPTVDYGYTF,TGTGCCAGCAGTCCGACCGTCGACTATGGCTACACCTTC
few,TRBJ1-2,TRBV4-3,NA,CASSQDVRRARGYTF,TGCGCCAGCAGCCAAGATGTAAGGAGGGCGCGTGGCTACACCTTC
few,TRBJ2-5,TRBV7-2,NA,CASSFSGLQETQYF,TGTGCCAGCAGCTTTTCCGGACTACAAGAGACCCAGTACTTC
NA,TRBJ2-6,TRBV28,NA,CASSRLSGANVLTF,TGTGCCAGCAGTCGACTCTCTGGGGCCAACGTCCTGACTTTC
many,TRBJ2-5,TRBV3-1,NA,CASSQGYQETQYF,TGTGCCAGCAGCCAAGGATACCAAGAGACCCAGTACTTC
NA,TRBJ2-7,TRBV7-6,TRBD2,CASSSGGVYEQYF,TGTGCCAGCAGCTCCGGGGGGGTCTACGAGCAGTACTTC
NA,TRBJ2-1,TRBV12-3/TRBV12-4,TRBD2,CASSLALAAYNEQFF,TGTGCCAGCAGTTTAGCACTAGCGGCCTACAATGAGCAGTTCTTC
many,TRBJ1-5,TRBV7-2,NA,CASSLVSANQPQHF,TGTGCCAGCAGCTTAGTGTCTGCGAATCAGCCCCAGCATTTT
NA,TRBJ2-5,TRBV25-1,NA,CASSEGAETQYF,TGTGCCAGCAGTGAGGGGGCAGAGACCCAGTACTTC
few,TRBJ1-4,TRBV20-1,TRBD1,CSASNRGANEKLFF,TGCAGTGCCAGTAACAGGGGAGCTAATGAAAAACTGTTTTTT
NA,TRBJ1-2,TRBV30,NA,CAWSVKVGYTF,TGTGCCTGGAGTGTGAAGGTTGGCTACACCTTC
once,TRBJ2-7,TRBV27,NA,CASRLTGGAYEQYF,TGTGCCAGCAGGCTAACAGGGGGGGCCTACGAGCAGTACTTC
NA,TRBJ2-4,TRBV28,NA,CASSFKSPADIQYF,TGTGCCAGCAGTTTTAAAAGCCCGGCGGACATTCAGTACTTC
NA,TRBJ1-5,TRBV12-3/TRBV12-4,NA,CASSLRGEGNQPQHF,TGTGCCAGCAGCCTCCGGGGAGAAGGCAATCAGCCCCAGCATTTT
NA,TRBJ2-7,TRBV18,NA,CASSATQGGPNEQYF,TGTGCCAGCTCAGCGACCCAGGGCGGTCCCAACGAGCAGTACTTC
NA,TRBJ2-1,TRBV19,NA,CASSTSGLPGLYNEQFF,TGTGCCAGTAGTACTTCGGGACTCCCAGGGCTCTACAATGAGCAGTTCTTC
NA,TRBJ2-6,TRBV5-6,NA,CASTYSGANVLTF,TGTGCCAGCACATACTCTGGGGCCAACGTCCTGACTTTC
few,TRBJ2-3,TRBV20-1,NA,CSASPFAGSTDTQYF,TGCAGTGCTAGCCCGTTCGCTGGGAGCACAGATACGCAGTATTTT
NA,TRBJ1-3,TRBV7-2,NA,CASSLARGVGNTIYF,TGTGCCAGCAGCTTAGCGCGAGGGGTTGGAAACACCATATATTTT
NA,TRBJ2-1,TRBV14,NA,CASSLSRQGKGNEQFF,TGTGCCAGCAGCCTATCTCGCCAGGGGAAGGGCAATGAGCAGTTCTTC
many,TRBJ2-7,TRBV7-2,NA,CASSPQEGLQYF,TGTGCCAGCAGCCCTCAAGAAGGACTTCAGTACTTC
NA,TRBJ1-6,TRBV30,NA,CAWSIGFGSPLHF,TGTGCCTGGAGCATTGGGTTTGGTTCACCCCTCCACTTT
NA,TRBJ2-7,TRBV6-2/TRBV6-3,TRBD2,CASLCPGTSYEQYF,TGTGCCAGCCTTTGCCCGGGGACTAGCTACGAGCAGTACTTC
once,TRBJ2-1,TRBV28,TRBD2,CASSLEILAGGGGEQFF,TGTGCCAGCAGTTTAGAGATCCTAGCGGGAGGGGGGGGTGAGCAGTTCTTC
many,TRBJ1-3,TRBV18,NA,CASSPDSSIGNTIYF,TGTGCCAGCTCCCCTGACAGCTCCATTGGAAACACCATATATTTT
few,TRBJ2-7,TRBV6-1,TRBD1,CASSITGDYEQYF,TGTGCCAGCAGTATAACAGGGGACTACGAGCAGTACTTC